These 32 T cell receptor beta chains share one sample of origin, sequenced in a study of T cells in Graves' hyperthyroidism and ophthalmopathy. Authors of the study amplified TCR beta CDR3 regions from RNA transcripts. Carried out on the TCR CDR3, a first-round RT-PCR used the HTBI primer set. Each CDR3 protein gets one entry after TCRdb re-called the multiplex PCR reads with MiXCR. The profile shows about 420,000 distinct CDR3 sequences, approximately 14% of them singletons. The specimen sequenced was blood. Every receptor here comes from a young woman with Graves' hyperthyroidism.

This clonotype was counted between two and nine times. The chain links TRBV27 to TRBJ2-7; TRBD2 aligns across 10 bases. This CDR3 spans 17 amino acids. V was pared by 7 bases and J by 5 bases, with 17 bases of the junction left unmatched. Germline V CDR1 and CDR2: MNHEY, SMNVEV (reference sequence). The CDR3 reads CASNFKAGGAGSHEQYF. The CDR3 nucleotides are TGTGCCAGCAATTTTAAAGCGGGAGGGGCGGGATCCCACGAGCAGTACTTC.

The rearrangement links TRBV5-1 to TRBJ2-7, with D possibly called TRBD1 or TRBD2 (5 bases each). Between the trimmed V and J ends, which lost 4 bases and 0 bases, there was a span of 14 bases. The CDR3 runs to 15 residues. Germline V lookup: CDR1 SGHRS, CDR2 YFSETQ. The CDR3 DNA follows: TGCGCCAGCAGCGGGGACCCAGGCGGCTCCTACGAGCAGTACTTC. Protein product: CASSGDPGGSYEQYF.

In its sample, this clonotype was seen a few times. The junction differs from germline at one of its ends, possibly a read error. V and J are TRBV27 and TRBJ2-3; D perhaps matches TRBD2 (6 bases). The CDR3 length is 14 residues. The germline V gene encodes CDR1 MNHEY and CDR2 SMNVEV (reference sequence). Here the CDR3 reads CATRGITSTGTQYF. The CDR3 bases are TGTGCCACCCGGGGGATTACTAGCACAGGTACGCAGTATTTT.

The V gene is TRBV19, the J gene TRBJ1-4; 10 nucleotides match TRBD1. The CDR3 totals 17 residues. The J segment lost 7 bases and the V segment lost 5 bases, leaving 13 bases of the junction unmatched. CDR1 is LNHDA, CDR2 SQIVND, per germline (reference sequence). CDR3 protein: CASSATGTGEFGEKLFF. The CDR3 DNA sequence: TGTGCCAGTAGTGCAACCGGGACAGGGGAGTTTGGTGAAAAACTGTTTTTT.

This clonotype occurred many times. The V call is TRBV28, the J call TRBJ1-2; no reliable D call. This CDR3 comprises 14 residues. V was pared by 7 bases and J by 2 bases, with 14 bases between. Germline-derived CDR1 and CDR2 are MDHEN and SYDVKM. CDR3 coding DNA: TGTGCCAGCACCTTCGGGGTGGGAAACTATGGCTACACCTTC. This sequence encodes CASTFGVGNYGYTF.

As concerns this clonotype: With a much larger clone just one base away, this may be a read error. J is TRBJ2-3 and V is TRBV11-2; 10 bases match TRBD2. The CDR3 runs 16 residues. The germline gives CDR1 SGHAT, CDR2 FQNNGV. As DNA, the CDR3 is TGTGCCAGCAGCTTCAGCGGGAGGGCCCCGACAGATACGCGGTATTTT. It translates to CASSFSGRAPTDTRYF.

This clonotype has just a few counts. CDR3 bases: TGTGCCAGCAGGCCCGGGGGAAACACCGGGGAGCTGTTTTTT. This codes for CASRPGGNTGELFF. The chain is built from TRBV6-1 and TRBJ2-2; D might be TRBD2 (6 bases). CDR1 is MNHNS and CDR2 is SASEGT in the germline V gene. Trimming took 6 bases from V and 2 from J, leaving 10 bases between them. The CDR3 spans 14 residues.

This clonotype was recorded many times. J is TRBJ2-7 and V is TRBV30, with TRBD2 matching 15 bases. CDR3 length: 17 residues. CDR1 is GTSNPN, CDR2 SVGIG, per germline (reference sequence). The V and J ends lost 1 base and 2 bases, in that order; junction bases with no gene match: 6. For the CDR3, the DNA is TGTGCCTGGAGTGGCAGGGGACTAGCGGGAGGTACCTACGAGCAGTACTTC. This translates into CAWSGRGLAGGTYEQYF.

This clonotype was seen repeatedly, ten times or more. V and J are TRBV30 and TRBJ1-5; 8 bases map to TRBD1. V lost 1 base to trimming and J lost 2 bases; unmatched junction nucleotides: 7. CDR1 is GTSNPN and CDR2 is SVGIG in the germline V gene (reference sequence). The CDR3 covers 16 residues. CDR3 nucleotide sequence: TGTGCCTGGAGTGGAGACAGGGGCATCGGCAATCAGCCCCAGCATTTT. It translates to CAWSGDRGIGNQPQHF. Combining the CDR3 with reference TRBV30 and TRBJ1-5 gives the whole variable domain SQTIHQWPATLVQPVGSPLSLECTVEGTSNPNLYWYRQAAGRGLQLLFYSVGIGQISSEVPQNLSASRPQDRQFILSSKKLLLSDSGFYLCAWSGDRGIGNQPQHFGDGTRLSIL.

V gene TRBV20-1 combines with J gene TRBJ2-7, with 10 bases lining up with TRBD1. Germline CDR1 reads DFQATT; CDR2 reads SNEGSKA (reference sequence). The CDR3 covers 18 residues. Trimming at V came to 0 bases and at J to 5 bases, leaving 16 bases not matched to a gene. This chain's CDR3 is CSARDRVWGTGDLDEQYF. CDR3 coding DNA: TGCAGTGCTAGAGATCGAGTTTGGGGGACAGGGGACTTAGACGAGCAGTACTTC.

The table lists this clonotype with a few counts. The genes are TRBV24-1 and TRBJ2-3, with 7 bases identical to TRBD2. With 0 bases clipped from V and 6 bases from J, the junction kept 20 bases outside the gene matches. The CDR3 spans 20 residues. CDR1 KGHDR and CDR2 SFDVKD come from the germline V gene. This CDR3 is CATSDLHVIAGTTPQDTQYF. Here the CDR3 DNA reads TGTGCCACCAGTGATTTGCATGTAATAGCGGGTACTACGCCGCAGGATACGCAGTATTTT.

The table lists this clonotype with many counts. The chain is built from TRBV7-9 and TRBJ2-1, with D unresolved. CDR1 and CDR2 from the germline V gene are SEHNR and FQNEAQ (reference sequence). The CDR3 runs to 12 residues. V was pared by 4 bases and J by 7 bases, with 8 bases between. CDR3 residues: CASSSFLNEQFF. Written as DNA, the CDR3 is TGTGCCAGCAGCTCCTTCCTTAATGAGCAGTTCTTC. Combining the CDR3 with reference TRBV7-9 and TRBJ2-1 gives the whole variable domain DTGVSQNPRHKITKRGQNVTFRCDPISEHNRLYWYRQTLGQGPEFLTYFQNEAQLEKSRLLSDRFSAERPKGSFSTLEIQRTEQGDSAMYLCASSSFLNEQFFGPGTRLTVL.

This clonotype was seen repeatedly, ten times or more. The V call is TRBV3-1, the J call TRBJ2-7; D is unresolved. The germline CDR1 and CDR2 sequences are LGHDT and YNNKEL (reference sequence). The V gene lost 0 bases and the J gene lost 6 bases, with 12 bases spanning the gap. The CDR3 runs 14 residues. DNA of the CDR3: TGTGCCAGCAGCCAAGATGTGGGGTCCAGCGAGCAGTACTTC. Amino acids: CASSQDVGSSEQYF.

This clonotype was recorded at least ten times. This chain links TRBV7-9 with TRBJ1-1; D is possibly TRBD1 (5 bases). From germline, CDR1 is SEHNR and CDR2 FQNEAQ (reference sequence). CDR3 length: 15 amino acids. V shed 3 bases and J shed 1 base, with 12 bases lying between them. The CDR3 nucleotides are TGTGCCAGCAGCTTGGGGCCACGCGGGAACACTGAAGCTTTCTTT. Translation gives CASSLGPRGNTEAFF. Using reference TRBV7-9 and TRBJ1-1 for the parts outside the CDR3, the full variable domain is DTGVSQNPRHKITKRGQNVTFRCDPISEHNRLYWYRQTLGQGPEFLTYFQNEAQLEKSRLLSDRFSAERPKGSFSTLEIQRTEQGDSAMYLCASSLGPRGNTEAFFGQGTRLTVV.

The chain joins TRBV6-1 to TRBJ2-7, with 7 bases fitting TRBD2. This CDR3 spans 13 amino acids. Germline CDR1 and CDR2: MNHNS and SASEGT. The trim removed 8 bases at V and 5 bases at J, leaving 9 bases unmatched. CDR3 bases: TGTGCCAGCCAAAACCCAGGGAGGGACGAGCAGTACTTC. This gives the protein CASQNPGRDEQYF.

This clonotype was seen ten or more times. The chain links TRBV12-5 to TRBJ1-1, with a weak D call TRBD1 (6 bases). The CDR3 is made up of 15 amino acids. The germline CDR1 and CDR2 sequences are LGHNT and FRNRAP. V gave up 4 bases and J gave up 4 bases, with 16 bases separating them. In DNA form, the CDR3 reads TGTGCTAGTGGTTCGCATCAGGGGCTTGCCACTGAAGCTTTCTTT. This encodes CASGSHQGLATEAFF.

The CDR3 nucleotides read TGCAGTGCGGGGACAGGGACTAATGAAAAACTGTTTTTT. This gives the protein CSAGTGTNEKLFF. This chain connects TRBV20-1 to TRBJ1-4; 9 bases fit TRBD1. Trimming cost V 6 bases and J 2 bases; bases outside gene matches: 1. The CDR3 consists of 13 residues. Germline V gene sequence: CDR1 DFQATT, CDR2 SNEGSKA (reference sequence).

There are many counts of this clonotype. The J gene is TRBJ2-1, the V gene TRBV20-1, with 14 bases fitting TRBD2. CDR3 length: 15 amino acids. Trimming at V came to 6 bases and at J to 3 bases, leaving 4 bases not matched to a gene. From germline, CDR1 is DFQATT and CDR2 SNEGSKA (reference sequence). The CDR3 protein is CSARTSGGYYNEQFF. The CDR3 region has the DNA TGCAGTGCGAGGACTAGCGGGGGGTACTACAATGAGCAGTTCTTC.

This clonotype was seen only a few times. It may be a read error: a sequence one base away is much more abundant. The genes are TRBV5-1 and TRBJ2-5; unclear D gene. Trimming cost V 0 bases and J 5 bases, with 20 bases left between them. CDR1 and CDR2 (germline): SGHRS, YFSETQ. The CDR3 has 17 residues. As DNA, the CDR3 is TGCGCCAGCAGCTTGGTACTGGGGAAGAGCCAAGGCGAGACCCAGTACTTC. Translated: CASSLVLGKSQGETQYF.

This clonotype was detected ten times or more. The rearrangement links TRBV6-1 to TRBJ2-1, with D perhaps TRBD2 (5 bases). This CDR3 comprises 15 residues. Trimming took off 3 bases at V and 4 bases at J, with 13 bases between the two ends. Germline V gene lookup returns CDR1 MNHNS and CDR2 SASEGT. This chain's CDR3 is CASSESSGPYNEQFF. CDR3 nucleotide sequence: TGTGCCAGCAGTGAGTCAAGCGGACCGTACAATGAGCAGTTCTTC.

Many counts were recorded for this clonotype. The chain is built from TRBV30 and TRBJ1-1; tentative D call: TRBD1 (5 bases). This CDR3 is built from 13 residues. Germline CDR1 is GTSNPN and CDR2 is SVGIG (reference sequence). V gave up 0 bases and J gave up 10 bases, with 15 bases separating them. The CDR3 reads CAWSVQGELGAFF. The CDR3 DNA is TGTGCCTGGAGTGTACAAGGGGAGCTTGGAGCTTTCTTT. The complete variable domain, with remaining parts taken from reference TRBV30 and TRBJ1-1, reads SQTIHQWPATLVQPVGSPLSLECTVEGTSNPNLYWYRQAAGRGLQLLFYSVGIGQISSEVPQNLSASRPQDRQFILSSKKLLLSDSGFYLCAWSVQGELGAFFGQGTRLTVV.

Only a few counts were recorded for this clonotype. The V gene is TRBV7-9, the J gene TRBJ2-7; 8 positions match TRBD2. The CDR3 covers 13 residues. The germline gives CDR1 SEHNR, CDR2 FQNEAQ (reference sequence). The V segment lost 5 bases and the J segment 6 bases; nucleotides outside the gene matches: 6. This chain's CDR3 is CASSRPGGPEQYF. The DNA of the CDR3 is TGTGCCAGCAGCCGACCGGGGGGGCCCGAGCAGTACTTC.

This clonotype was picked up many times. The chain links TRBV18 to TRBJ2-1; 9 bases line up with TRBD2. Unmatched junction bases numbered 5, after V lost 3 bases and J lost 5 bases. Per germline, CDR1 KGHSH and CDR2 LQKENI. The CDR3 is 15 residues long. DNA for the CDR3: TGTGCCAGCTCACCGGGGATAGCGGGGGACAATGAGCAGTTCTTC. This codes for CASSPGIAGDNEQFF.

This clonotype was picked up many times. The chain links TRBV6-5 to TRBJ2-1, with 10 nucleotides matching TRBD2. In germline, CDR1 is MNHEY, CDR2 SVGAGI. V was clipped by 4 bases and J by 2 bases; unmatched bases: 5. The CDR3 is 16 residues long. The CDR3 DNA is TGTGCCAGCAGTTTTAGCGGGGGGAGGACCTACAATGAGCAGTTCTTC. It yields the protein CASSFSGGRTYNEQFF.

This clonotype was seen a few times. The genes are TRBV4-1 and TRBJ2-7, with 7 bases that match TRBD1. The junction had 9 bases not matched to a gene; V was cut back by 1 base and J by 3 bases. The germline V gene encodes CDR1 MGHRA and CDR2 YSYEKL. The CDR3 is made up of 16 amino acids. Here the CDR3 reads CASSQARAGGNYEQYF. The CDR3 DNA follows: TGCGCCAGCAGCCAAGCCCGGGCAGGGGGTAACTACGAGCAGTACTTC.

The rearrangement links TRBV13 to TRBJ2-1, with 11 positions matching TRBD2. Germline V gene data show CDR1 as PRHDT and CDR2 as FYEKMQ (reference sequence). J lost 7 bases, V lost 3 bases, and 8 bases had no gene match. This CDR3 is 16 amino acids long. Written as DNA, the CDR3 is TGTGCCAGCAGCTTGGGACTAGCGGTACAGTGGAATGAGCAGTTCTTC. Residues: CASSLGLAVQWNEQFF.

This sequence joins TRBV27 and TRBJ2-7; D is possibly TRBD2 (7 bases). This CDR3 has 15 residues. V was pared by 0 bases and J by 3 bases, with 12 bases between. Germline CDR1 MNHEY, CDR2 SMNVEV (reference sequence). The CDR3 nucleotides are TGTGCCAGCAGTTTATCGGGGGGGGCGGGCTACGAGCAGTACTTC. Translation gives CASSLSGGAGYEQYF.

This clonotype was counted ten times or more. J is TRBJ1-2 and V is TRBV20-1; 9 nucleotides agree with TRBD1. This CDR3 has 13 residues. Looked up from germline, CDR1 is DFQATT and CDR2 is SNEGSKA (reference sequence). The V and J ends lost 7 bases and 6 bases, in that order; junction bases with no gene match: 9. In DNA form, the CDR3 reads TGCAGTGACGGGGACAGGGCCCGGGATGGCTACACCTTC. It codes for CSDGDRARDGYTF.

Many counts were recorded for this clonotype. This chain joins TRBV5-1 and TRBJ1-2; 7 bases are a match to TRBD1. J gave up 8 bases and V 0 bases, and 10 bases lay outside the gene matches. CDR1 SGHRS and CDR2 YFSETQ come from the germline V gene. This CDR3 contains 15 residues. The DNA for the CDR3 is TGCGCCAGCAGCTTGGGCTTTGGGACAGAAAGAGGCTACACCTTC. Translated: CASSLGFGTERGYTF.

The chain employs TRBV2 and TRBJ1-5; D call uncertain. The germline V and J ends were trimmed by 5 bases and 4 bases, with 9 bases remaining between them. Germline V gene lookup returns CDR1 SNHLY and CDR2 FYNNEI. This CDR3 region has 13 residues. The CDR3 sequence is CASSQELNQPQHF. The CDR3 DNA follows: TGTGCCAGCAGTCAAGAACTGAATCAGCCCCAGCATTTT.

CDR3 in DNA: TGTGCCTGCCGGGGACAGGGGTACAATGAGCAGTTCTTC. Translation gives CACRGQGYNEQFF. This rearrangement joins TRBV2 to TRBJ2-1, with TRBD1 identical over 10 bases. The CDR3 spans 13 residues. The trim removed 11 bases at V and 4 bases at J, leaving 5 bases unmatched. The germline V gene has CDR1 SNHLY and CDR2 FYNNEI. The whole variable domain, remainder taken from reference TRBV2 and TRBJ2-1, is EPEVTQTPSHQVTQMGQEVILRCVPISNHLYFYWYRQILGQKVEFLVSFYNNEISEKSEIFDDQFSVERPDGSNFTLKIRSTKLEDSAMYFCACRGQGYNEQFFGPGTRLTVL.

This chain's CDR3 is CASSPETAIYGYTF. CDR3 nucleotide sequence: TGCGCCAGCAGCCCGGAAACAGCGATCTATGGCTACACCTTC. The gene calls are TRBV5-1 and TRBJ1-2; no definite D call. CDR1 SGHRS and CDR2 YFSETQ come from the germline V gene. The CDR3 runs 14 residues. Deletions cut 4 bases from V and 4 bases from J, with 14 bases between.